The sample holds a few counts of the clone carrying this TCR beta chain. Its target is not known. This specimen comes from a study of beta chain features in type 1 diabetes. Points from the study as a whole: PCR might show a preference for shorter templates, equally across patients and controls. Shorter TCRB CDR3s, moderately but significantly so, marked every one of the four CD4+ subsets in Type 1 diabetes patients.

Germline lookup yields CDR1 SGHTS and CDR2 YDEGEE. V was clipped by 2 bases and J by 4 bases; unmatched bases: 2. This CDR3 is 14 amino acids long. Reverse transcription of all isolated RNA meant that expressed TCRB transcripts were sequenced. Profiling relied on immunoSEQ multiplex PCR, and the TCRdb table lists in-frame clones only, not all of them. The sample lists approximately 200,000 clones; 9% to 10% were seen once. Input material: naive CD4+ T cells from blood. The TCR was taken from a woman aged 18 to 35 in good health. V and J are TRBV5-8 and TRBJ1-5, with 8 positions matching TRBD1. Here the CDR3 reads CASSFRTGNQPQHF. In nucleotides, the CDR3 is TGTGCCAGCAGCTTTCGGACAGGGAATCAGCCCCAGCATTTT.